This record looks at one T cell receptor (beta chain) sequence and its context. Its antigen is unknown. The data originate from a study of response to subunit inactivated influenza vaccine. Findings and caveats of the study: Each seasonal flu vaccination may recruit only limited new T cells, authors suggested.

V was clipped by 4 bases and J by 2 bases, with 17 bases between them. Germline V CDR1 and CDR2: DFQATT, SNEGSKA (reference sequence). The CDR3 loop spans 15 amino acids. Each CDR3 protein gets one entry after TCRdb re-called the RT-PCR reads with MiXCR. The sample lists 650,000 to 700,000 distinct CDR3 sequences, approximately 14% occurring once. The sample here was PBMCs from blood, taken 11 to 12 days after vaccination. The V call is TRBV20-1, the J call TRBJ2-5, with D tentatively TRBD2 (6 bases). This TCR derives from a man in his forties or fifties who received an inactivated influenza vaccine. DNA for the CDR3: TGCAGTGCTAACGGGCCGGGAGCTATACAAGAGACCCAGTACTTC. Translating it yields CSANGPGAIQETQYF.